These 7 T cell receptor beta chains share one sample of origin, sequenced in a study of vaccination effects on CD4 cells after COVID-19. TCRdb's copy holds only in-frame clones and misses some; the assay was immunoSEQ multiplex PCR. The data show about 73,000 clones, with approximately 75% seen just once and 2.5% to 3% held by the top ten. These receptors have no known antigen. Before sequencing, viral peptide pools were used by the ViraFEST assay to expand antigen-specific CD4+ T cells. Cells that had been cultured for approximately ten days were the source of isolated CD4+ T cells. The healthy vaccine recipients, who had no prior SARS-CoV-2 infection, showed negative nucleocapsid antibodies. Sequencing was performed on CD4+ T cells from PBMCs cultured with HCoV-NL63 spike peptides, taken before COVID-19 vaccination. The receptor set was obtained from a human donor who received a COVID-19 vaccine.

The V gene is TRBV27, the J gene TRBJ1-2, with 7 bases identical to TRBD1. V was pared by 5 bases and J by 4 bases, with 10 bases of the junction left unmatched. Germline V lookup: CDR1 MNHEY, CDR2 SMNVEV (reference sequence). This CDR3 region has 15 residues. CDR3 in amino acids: CASSPETGNVYGYTF. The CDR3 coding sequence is TGTGCCAGCAGTCCCGAGACAGGGAACGTCTATGGCTACACCTTC.

The CDR3 DNA reads TGTGCCAGCAAGATTGCAGGGTTTAGGTCACCCCTCCACTTT. Protein sequence: CASKIAGFRSPLHF. The V call is TRBV27, the J call TRBJ1-6; perhaps TRBD1 as D (5 bases). The CDR3 has 14 residues. V lost 7 bases and J lost 10, with 17 bases in between. Germline-derived CDR1 and CDR2 are MNHEY and SMNVEV (reference sequence).

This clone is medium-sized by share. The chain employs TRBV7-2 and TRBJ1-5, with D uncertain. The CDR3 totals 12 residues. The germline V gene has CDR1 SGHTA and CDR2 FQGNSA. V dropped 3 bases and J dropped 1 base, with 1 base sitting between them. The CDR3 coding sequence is TGTGCCAGCAGCTTCAGCAATCAGCCCCAGCATTTT. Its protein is CASSFSNQPQHF.

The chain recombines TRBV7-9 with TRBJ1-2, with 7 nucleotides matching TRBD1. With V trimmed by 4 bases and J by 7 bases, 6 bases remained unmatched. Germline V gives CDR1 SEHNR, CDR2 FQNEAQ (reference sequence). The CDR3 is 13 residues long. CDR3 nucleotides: TGTGCCAGCAGCTATCGGGACAGCCTTGGCTACACCTTC. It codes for CASSYRDSLGYTF.

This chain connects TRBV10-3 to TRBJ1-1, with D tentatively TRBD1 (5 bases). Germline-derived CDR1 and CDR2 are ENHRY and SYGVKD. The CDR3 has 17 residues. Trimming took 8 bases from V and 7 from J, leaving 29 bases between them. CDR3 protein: CAIRHAPGPGKDGEAFF. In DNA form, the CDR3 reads TGTGCCATCCGACATGCCCCGGGACCTGGGAAAGACGGTGAAGCTTTCTTT.

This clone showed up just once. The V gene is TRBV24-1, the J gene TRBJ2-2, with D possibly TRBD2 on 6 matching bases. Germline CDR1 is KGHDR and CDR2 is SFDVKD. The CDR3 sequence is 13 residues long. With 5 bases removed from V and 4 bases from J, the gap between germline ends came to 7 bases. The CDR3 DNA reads TGTGCCACCAGTGTGGAGGGCACCGGGGAGCTGTTTTTT. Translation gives CATSVEGTGELFF.

The CDR3 here is CASYPGPQQETQYF. CDR3 DNA: TGCGCCAGCTATCCGGGGCCACAACAAGAGACCCAGTACTTC. The chain employs TRBV5-1 and TRBJ2-5, with D perhaps being TRBD1 or TRBD2 (5 bases each). Per germline, CDR1 SGHRS and CDR2 YFSETQ. V was trimmed by 7 bases and J by 2 bases, leaving 15 bases between them. The CDR3 loop spans 14 amino acids.